The rows below give T cell receptor beta chains drawn from one sample of a study of cytomegalovirus exposure and HLA in healthy donors. Here immunoSEQ multiplex PCR was the method, and the copy in TCRdb shows in-frame clones only, minus some. The data contain over 95,000 clones, over 60% of them singletons. Sequencing was performed on PBMCs. The receptors derive from a man younger than 35 in good health and CMV-seropositive. Both conserved end residues are part of each CDR3. A D gene is named only where the DNA matches it firmly. The size field is filled for only some rows; it gives once, few, many or a size class.

TRBD1	TRBV6-4	TRBJ2-3	.	TGTGCCAGCTCCGGACAGGGAGGTAGCACAGATACGCAGTATTTT	CASSGQGGSTDTQYF
.	TRBV7-9	TRBJ2-5	.	TGTGCCAGCAGCTTAGCGAACCAGTTACAAGAGACCCAGTACTTC	CASSLANQLQETQYF
.	TRBV6-1	TRBJ1-5	few	TGTGCCAGCAGTGAAGCCCAGGGCGGTCAGCCCCAGCATTTT	CASSEAQGGQPQHF
TRBD1	TRBV28	TRBJ2-7	once	TGTGCCAGCAGCCCGACAGGGGGCTTGTACGAGCAGTACTTC	CASSPTGGLYEQYF
.	TRBV5-5	TRBJ1-2	.	TGTGCCAGCAGCTTGGTTGCCGAGGGATTCTATGGCTACACCTTC	CASSLVAEGFYGYTF
TRBD2	TRBV11-3	TRBJ2-1	.	TGTGCCAGCAGCTTAAGACTAGCGGGGGGATTCTCCTACAATGAGCAGTTCTTC	CASSLRLAGGFSYNEQFF
TRBD2	TRBV28	TRBJ2-7	.	TGTGCCAGCAGGATCACTAGCGGGGGTAGTTACGAGCAGTACTTC	CASRITSGGSYEQYF
.	TRBV5-4	TRBJ2-1	.	TGTGCCAGCAGCCAAAGCGGCATTGAGCAGTTCTTC	CASSQSGIEQFF
TRBD2	TRBV2	TRBJ2-7	.	TGTGCCAGCAGTACACTAGCGGGGGTCTACGAGCAGTACTTC	CASSTLAGVYEQYF
.	TRBV2	TRBJ2-3	.	TGTGCCAGCAGAGGGAGGGGGGGGCTTGGCACAGATACGCAGTATTTT	CASRGRGGLGTDTQYF
.	TRBV15	TRBJ2-3	few	TGTGCCACCAGCAGAGATCCTTTGAGCACAGATACGCAGTATTTT	CATSRDPLSTDTQYF
TRBD2	TRBV6-1	TRBJ2-7	.	TGTGCCAGCAGTGAAGATAGCGGGGGGGCCTACGAGCAGTACTTC	CASSEDSGGAYEQYF
.	TRBV2	TRBJ1-5	.	TGTGCCAGCAGGGCAGGTTACCGCAATCAGCCCCAGCATTTT	CASRAGYRNQPQHF
.	TRBV21-1	TRBJ1-5	.	TGTGCCAGCACCCAAGGGGCAGGGTTTAGGTCCCAGCATTTT	CASTQGAGFRSQHF
.	TRBV27	TRBJ1-4	.	TGTGCCAGCAGTTATACAGGGACTAATGAAAAACTGTTTTTT	CASSYTGTNEKLFF
TRBD1	TRBV6-5	TRBJ1-2	.	TGTGCCAGCAGCCGACAGGGAAAAGTAGGGGGCTACACCTTC	CASSRQGKVGGYTF
TRBD2	TRBV10-1	TRBJ2-1	few	TGCGCCAGCAGTGAGTCGATCTTAGCGGGTAATCCCTACAATGAGCAGTTCTTC	CASSESILAGNPYNEQFF
TRBD2	TRBV5-4	TRBJ2-1	.	TGTGCCAGCAGCGGGGGACTAGCTGGCAATGAGCAGTTCTTC	CASSGGLAGNEQFF
.	TRBV18	TRBJ1-1	.	TGTGCCAGCTCACCAATTTCCAGGAACACTGAAGCTTTCTTT	CASSPISRNTEAFF
.	TRBV25-1	TRBJ1-2	.	TGTGCCAGCAGTGAATCCACTAACTATGGCTACACCTTC	CASSESTNYGYTF
TRBD1	TRBV6-5	TRBJ1-6	.	TGTGCCAGCAGTTACACAACGACAGGGGCTAATTCACCCCTCCACTTT	CASSYTTTGANSPLHF
TRBD1	TRBV5-1	TRBJ2-1	.	TGCGCCAGCAGCTTAAGGGGATGGACAGGGTTGTACAATGAGCAGTTCTTC	CASSLRGWTGLYNEQFF
.	TRBV18	TRBJ2-2	.	TGTGCCAGCTCACCGGTGAGTTGGTTGAACACCGGGGAGCTGTTTTTT	CASSPVSWLNTGELFF
TRBD1	TRBV30	TRBJ1-2	.	TGTGCCTGGAGCCAGGGGGTGCCTGGCTACACCTTC	CAWSQGVPGYTF
TRBD2	TRBV7-2	TRBJ2-1	.	TGTGCCAGCAGCCGGACTAGCGGGGGGGCTACTGAGCAGTTCTTC	CASSRTSGGATEQFF
TRBD2	TRBV11-2	TRBJ2-1	.	TGTGCCAGCGGGCGGGGGGCTACCTACAATGAGCAGTTCTTC	CASGRGATYNEQFF
TRBD1	TRBV5-1	TRBJ2-7	once	TGCGCCAGCAGCCTGAAGACAGGGAGAACCGAGCAGTACTTC	CASSLKTGRTEQYF
TRBD1	TRBV4-1	TRBJ2-7	.	TGCGCCAGCAGCCAAGTAACAGGGGCAGCCTACGAGCAGTACTTC	CASSQVTGAAYEQYF
.	TRBV11-2	TRBJ1-2	.	TGTGCCAGCAGCTCGATCCAGGGGAGTAGGGGAGGCTACACCTTC	CASSSIQGSRGGYTF
.	TRBV6-5	TRBJ1-5	once	TGTGCCAGCAGTTACTCAATGTTAAATCAGCCCCAGCATTTT	CASSYSMLNQPQHF
.	TRBV6-5	TRBJ2-7	few	TGTGCCAGCAGTTACTCGCGTGCCTACGAGCAGTACTTC	CASSYSRAYEQYF
.	TRBV6-6	TRBJ2-3	.	TGTGCCAGCAGTTACTTCCCCTGGGCGGATACGCAGTATTTT	CASSYFPWADTQYF
.	TRBV10-3	TRBJ2-6	.	TGTGCCATCAGTGCCGGGGCTGGGGCCAACGTCCTGACTTTC	CAISAGAGANVLTF
.	TRBV19	TRBJ1-4	.	TGTGCCAGTAGTGTCTCAGGGGTTAATGAAAAACTGTTTTTT	CASSVSGVNEKLFF
TRBD1	TRBV10-1	TRBJ2-3	.	TGCGCCAGCAGCGATGGAGCAAAGACAGGGATCACAGATACGCAGTATTTT	CASSDGAKTGITDTQYF
TRBD2	TRBV5-1	TRBJ2-5	.	TGCGCCAGCAGCTGGCTGGCGGGGGGGCAAGAGACCCAGTACTTC	CASSWLAGGQETQYF
TRBD1	TRBV5-3	TRBJ2-3	few	TGTGCCAGAGCACGGGCTGCGCAGGGGGCTGGAGATACGCAGTATTTT	CARARAAQGAGDTQYF
TRBD1	TRBV11-2	TRBJ2-3	.	TGTGCCAGCAGCTTAGTCAGGGGGCGGGGAGATACGCAGTATTTT	CASSLVRGRGDTQYF
.	TRBV5-6	TRBJ2-7	.	TGTGCCAGCAGCTTCGGGGGGCCGAACTACGAGCAGTACTTC	CASSFGGPNYEQYF
TRBD1	TRBV4-2	TRBJ1-6	.	TGTGCCAGCAGCCAACTCGGACAGGGTGGTAATAATTCACCCCTCCACTTT	CASSQLGQGGNNSPLHF
.	TRBV7-6	TRBJ2-2	.	TGTGCCAGCAGCTTAGAGGGGACCGGGGAGCTGTTTTTT	CASSLEGTGELFF
TRBD1	TRBV28	TRBJ1-5	.	TGTGCCAGCAGTTTATGGGACAGGGAAAGGACTAGGCGCAATCAGCCCCAGCATTTT	CASSLWDRERTRRNQPQHF
.	TRBV9	TRBJ1-1	.	TGTGCCAGCAGCCCTGTGTCAGGCCAGAACACTGAAGCTTTCTTT	CASSPVSGQNTEAFF
.	TRBV2	TRBJ1-6	.	TGTGCCAGCAGTGCGAAAATCCGGGACATGAATTCACCCCTCCACTTT	CASSAKIRDMNSPLHF
TRBD1	TRBV7-6	TRBJ2-7	few	TGTGCCAGCAGCTCCGCGCCGGGACAGGGGGCAGGGGAGCAGTACTTC	CASSSAPGQGAGEQYF
TRBD1	TRBV28	TRBJ1-1	.	TGTGCCAGCAGTCCGCAGGGGGCCACCACTGAAGCTTTCTTT	CASSPQGATTEAFF
.	TRBV27	TRBJ1-6	.	TGTGCCAGCAGGAGATTGAGCTCCTATAATTCACCCCTCCACTTT	CASRRLSSYNSPLHF
.	TRBV5-1	TRBJ1-1	.	TGCGCCAGCAGCCTAGACACCGGGAGAGCGAACACTGAAGCTTTCTTT	CASSLDTGRANTEAFF
.	TRBV30	TRBJ2-3	.	TGTGCCTCAACCGCGGCGAGTACTAGCACAGATACGCAGTATTTT	CASTAASTSTDTQYF
TRBD1	TRBV6-1	TRBJ1-4	once	TGTGCCAGCAGTGATTGGGGACAGGTGGGGGAAAAACTGTTTTTT	CASSDWGQVGEKLFF
TRBD1	TRBV7-2	TRBJ1-1	.	TGTGCCAGCAGCGCCCGGACAGGGGGGGGAGCTTTCTTT	CASSARTGGGAFF
.	TRBV5-6	TRBJ1-5	few	TGTGCCAGCAGCTTACAACCGGGCCGAAGGGGGTATCAGCCCCAGCATTTT	CASSLQPGRRGYQPQHF
.	TRBV27	TRBJ1-4	.	TGTGCCTCAGCAGCCCCCCGCAGGGGCTTGGTGAGGTATGAAAAACTGTTTTTT	CASAAPRRGLVRYEKLFF
TRBD1	TRBV5-1	TRBJ2-5	.	TGCGCCAGCAGCTCCCGACCAGGGGGATGGCGTGGGTCCCAAGAGACCCAGTACTTC	CASSSRPGGWRGSQETQYF